This passage covers 19 T cell receptor beta chains from one sample sequenced in a study of T-cell memory formation after mild COVID-19. TCRdb reanalysed the 5' RACE reads using MiXCR and keeps one entry per CDR3 protein. This sample carries some 410,000 distinct CDR3 sequences, about a quarter of them seen once, and the ten largest clones take around 14%. The sample taken for sequencing was PBMCs or a T cell subset sorted from them (not recorded which). The receptors here all came from an adult woman who had mild COVID-19 (a few samples of this study predate the infection). Cell type and time point are not known.

This clonotype was picked up many times. The V call is TRBV3-1, the J call TRBJ2-2; TRBD1 matches at 7 bases. In germline, CDR1 is LGHDT, CDR2 YNNKEL (reference sequence). J gave up 6 bases and V 2 bases, and 15 bases lay outside the gene matches. The CDR3 consists of 18 residues. This chain's CDR3 is CASSQSESPDRAPGELFF. DNA for the CDR3: TGTGCCAGCAGCCAAAGTGAGTCCCCCGACAGGGCTCCCGGGGAGCTGTTTTTT.

The chain combines TRBV2 with TRBJ1-2; 9 bases agree with TRBD1. This CDR3 region has 14 residues. The germline gives CDR1 SNHLY, CDR2 FYNNEI. With V trimmed by 3 bases and J by 7 bases, 6 bases remained unmatched. The CDR3 region has the DNA TGTGCCAGCAGTGAGATCCGGGACAGGGCTGGCTACACCTTC. It yields the protein CASSEIRDRAGYTF.

This clonotype was counted only a few times. This chain joins TRBV6-1 and TRBJ1-4; the D is unclear. Deletions cut 7 bases from V and 7 bases from J, with 13 bases between. The CDR3 contains 13 residues. Germline V CDR1 and CDR2: MNHNS, SASEGT. In DNA, the CDR3 is TGTGCCAGCAAGTCCGGTATGGGTGAAAAACTGTTTTTT. Its translation: CASKSGMGEKLFF.

The gene calls are TRBV29-1 and TRBJ2-5, with 8 nucleotides matching TRBD1. The CDR3 runs 13 residues. The V gene end was trimmed by 7 bases and the J gene end by 5 bases; junction bases not matched to a gene: 9. CDR1 is SQVTM and CDR2 is ANQGSEA in the germline V gene. This chain's CDR3 is CSATDRVGETQYF. For the CDR3, the DNA is TGCAGCGCCACGGACAGGGTCGGTGAGACCCAGTACTTC. Combining the CDR3 with reference TRBV29-1 and TRBJ2-5 gives the whole variable domain SAVISQKPSRDICQRGTSLTIQCQVDSQVTMMFWYRQQPGQSLTLIATANQGSEATYESGFVIDKFPISRPNLTFSTLTVSNMSPEDSSIYLCSATDRVGETQYFGPGTRLLVL.

The CDR3 nucleotides read TGTGCCAGCAGTTTCGGGCTCAACAATGAGCAGTTCTTC. It translates to CASSFGLNNEQFF. The V and J genes are TRBV12-3 or TRBV12-4 and TRBJ2-1, with no clear D. Between the trimmed V and J ends, which lost 3 bases and 5 bases, there was a span of 8 bases. This CDR3 is built from 13 residues.

In this sample, this clonotype turned up a few times. In DNA form, the CDR3 reads TGTGCCAGCAGCCGCCCGGGACTAGCGTGGTCCGGGGGAAACATTCAGTACTTC. Translation gives CASSRPGLAWSGGNIQYF. The rearrangement joins TRBV11-2 to TRBJ2-4; 10 bases match TRBD2. The CDR3 consists of 18 residues. Trimming at V came to 5 bases and at J to 6 bases, leaving 16 bases not matched to a gene. CDR1 and CDR2 from the germline V gene are SGHAT and FQNNGV.

This clonotype was observed a handful of times. This rearrangement joins TRBV2 to TRBJ2-2, with 8 nucleotides matching TRBD1. The CDR3 has 13 residues. Losses at the gene ends were 6 bases for V and 4 bases for J; bases not matched to a gene: 1. CDR1 and CDR2 (germline): SNHLY, FYNNEI. CDR3 in amino acids: CASRGQATGELFF. The CDR3 nucleotides read TGTGCCAGCAGGGGACAGGCCACCGGGGAGCTGTTTTTT.

The chain couples TRBV3-1 to TRBJ2-7, with TRBD2 matching over 8 bases. Germline V gene data show CDR1 as LGHDT and CDR2 as YNNKEL (reference sequence). Trimming cost V 1 base and J 3 bases; bases outside gene matches: 5. This CDR3 contains 15 residues. DNA for the CDR3: TGTGCCAGCAGCCAAGCCAGCGGGAGCGGCTACGAGCAGTACTTC. Translated: CASSQASGSGYEQYF.

In this sample, this clonotype turned up a few times. The chain joins TRBV29-1 to TRBJ2-2; tentative D call: TRBD1 (5 bases). The CDR3 spans 16 residues. Trimming pared 4 bases from V and 3 bases from J, leaving 18 bases between. Germline CDR1 SQVTM, CDR2 ANQGSEA. The CDR3 sequence is CSVVVQGSAYTGELFF. As DNA, the CDR3 is TGCAGCGTTGTGGTTCAGGGATCGGCATACACCGGGGAGCTGTTTTTT.

This clonotype was seen only a few times. The chain is built from TRBV4-1 and TRBJ2-7; D uncertain. Germline V lookup: CDR1 MGHRA, CDR2 YSYEKL. The CDR3 contains 14 residues. Trimming pared 3 bases from V and 0 bases from J, leaving 9 bases between. This CDR3 reads CASSQSRSSYEQYF. The CDR3 DNA follows: TGCGCCAGCAGCCAGTCTCGGAGCTCCTACGAGCAGTACTTC.

This clonotype was picked up many times. J is TRBJ2-5 and V is TRBV7-9; the D is unclear. From germline, CDR1 is SEHNR and CDR2 FQNEAQ (reference sequence). Deletions cut 3 bases from V and 2 bases from J, with 7 bases between. The CDR3 has 13 amino acids. The CDR3 coding sequence is TGTGCCAGCAGCTTCGGCGGTCAAGAGACCCAGTACTTC. This gives the protein CASSFGGQETQYF.

This sequence joins TRBV29-1 and TRBJ2-5; no clear D. V lost 7 bases and J 0 bases, leaving 15 bases between the germline ends. The germline V gene has CDR1 SQVTM and CDR2 ANQGSEA. CDR3 size: 14 residues. DNA of the CDR3: TGCAGCGCCTCACCCGGACGAGACCAAGAGACCCAGTACTTC. It encodes CSASPGRDQETQYF. The full variable domain, with the rest looked up from reference TRBV29-1 and TRBJ2-5, is SAVISQKPSRDICQRGTSLTIQCQVDSQVTMMFWYRQQPGQSLTLIATANQGSEATYESGFVIDKFPISRPNLTFSTLTVSNMSPEDSSIYLCSASPGRDQETQYFGPGTRLLVL.

The V call is TRBV6-6, the J call TRBJ2-5, with a weak D call TRBD1 (6 bases). Deletions cut 0 bases from V and 2 bases from J, with 13 bases between. In germline, CDR1 is MNHNY, CDR2 SVGAGI (reference sequence). This CDR3 region has 16 residues. The DNA for the CDR3 is TGTGCCAGCAGTTACTCGGTACAGGGCGCACAAGAGACCCAGTACTTC. Its translation: CASSYSVQGAQETQYF.

The rearrangement uses TRBV7-7 and TRBJ2-2; 9 nucleotides line up with TRBD1. Germline CDR1 SSHAT, CDR2 FNYEAQ (reference sequence). After removal of 2 bases from V and 7 bases from J, the junction contained 5 bases not matched to a gene. The CDR3 runs to 15 residues. The CDR3 coding sequence is TGTGCCAGCAGCTTAACAGGGGGCGCGGGCGGGGAGCTGTTTTTT. Residues: CASSLTGGAGGELFF.

This clonotype showed up just a few times. V usage is TRBV5-1 and J usage is TRBJ1-2; no clear D. Between the trimmed V and J ends, which lost 5 bases and 3 bases, there was a span of 11 bases. This CDR3 comprises 13 residues. Germline assignment: CDR1 SGHRS and CDR2 YFSETQ. This CDR3 reads CASRRASDYGYTF. CDR3 coding DNA: TGCGCCAGCAGAAGGGCTTCGGACTATGGCTACACCTTC.

This chain links TRBV6-6 with TRBJ2-5, with 7 bases fitting TRBD2. CDR1 is MNHNY and CDR2 is SVGAGI in the germline V gene (reference sequence). CDR3 length equals 17 residues. The ends lost 6 bases at V and 1 base at J; junction bases unmatched: 14. The CDR3 here is CASSRILLPSGQETQYF. The CDR3 nucleotides read TGTGCCAGCAGCCGCATCCTGCTCCCTAGCGGCCAAGAGACCCAGTACTTC.

V and J are TRBV4-3 and TRBJ2-2; a possible D gene is TRBD1 (6 bases). Germline CDR1 and CDR2: LGHNA and YSLEER. V was pared by 4 bases and J by 6 bases, with 15 bases between. The CDR3 consists of 15 residues. CDR3 in amino acids: CASSLIQGIAGELFF. The DNA of the CDR3 is TGCGCCAGCAGCCTAATTCAGGGGATCGCCGGGGAGCTGTTTTTT.

In its sample, this clonotype was seen a few times. The CDR3 DNA is TGCGCCAGCAGCCAAGATATAGGGACTCGGACCACTCGCAATGAGCAGTTCTTC. Translation gives CASSQDIGTRTTRNEQFF. The chain uses TRBV4-3 and TRBJ2-1, with a possible D match to TRBD2 (6 bases). Trimming stripped 0 bases from V and 6 bases from J, with 21 bases between. The CDR3 consists of 18 residues. CDR1 and CDR2 (germline): LGHNA, YSLEER.

The chain carries TRBV6-2 or TRBV6-3 and TRBJ1-1; TRBD1 aligns across 10 bases. The germline V gene encodes CDR1 MNHEY and CDR2 SVGEGT. Trimming cost V 4 bases and J 4 bases; bases outside gene matches: 3. This CDR3 is 14 amino acids long. The CDR3 protein is CASSSGTGATEAFF. The CDR3 DNA reads as TGTGCCAGCAGTTCCGGGACAGGGGCCACTGAAGCTTTCTTT.